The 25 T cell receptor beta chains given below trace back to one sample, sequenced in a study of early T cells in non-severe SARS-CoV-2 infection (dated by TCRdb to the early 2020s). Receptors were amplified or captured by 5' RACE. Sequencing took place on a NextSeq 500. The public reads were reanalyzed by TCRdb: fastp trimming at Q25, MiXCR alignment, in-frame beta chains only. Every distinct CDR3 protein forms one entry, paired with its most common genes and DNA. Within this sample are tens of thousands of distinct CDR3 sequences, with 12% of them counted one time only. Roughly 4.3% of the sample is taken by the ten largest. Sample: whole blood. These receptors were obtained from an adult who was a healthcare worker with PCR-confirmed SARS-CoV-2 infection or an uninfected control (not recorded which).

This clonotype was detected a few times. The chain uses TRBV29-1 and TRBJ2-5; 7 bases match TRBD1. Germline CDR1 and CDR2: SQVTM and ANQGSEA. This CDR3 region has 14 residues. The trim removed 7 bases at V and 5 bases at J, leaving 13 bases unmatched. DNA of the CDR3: TGCAGCGGCCGACAGGGCTTGAAATATGAGACCCAGTACTTC. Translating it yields CSGRQGLKYETQYF.

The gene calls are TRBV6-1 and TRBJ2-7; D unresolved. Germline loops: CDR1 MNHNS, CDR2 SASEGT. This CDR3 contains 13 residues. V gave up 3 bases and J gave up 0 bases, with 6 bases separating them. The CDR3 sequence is CASSDSSSYEQYF. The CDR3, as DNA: TGTGCCAGCAGTGACAGTTCCTCCTACGAGCAGTACTTC.

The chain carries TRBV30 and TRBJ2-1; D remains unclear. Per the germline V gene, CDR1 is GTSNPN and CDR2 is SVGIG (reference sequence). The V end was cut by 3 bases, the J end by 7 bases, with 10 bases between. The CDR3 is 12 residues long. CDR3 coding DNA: TGTGCCTGGAGCCATGGGCTAAATGAGCAGTTCTTC. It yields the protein CAWSHGLNEQFF.

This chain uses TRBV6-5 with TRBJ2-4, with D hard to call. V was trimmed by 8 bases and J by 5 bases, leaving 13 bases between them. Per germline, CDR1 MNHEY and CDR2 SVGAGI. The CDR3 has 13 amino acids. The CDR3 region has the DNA TGTGCCAGCCAATCTCTATCACAAAACATTCAGTACTTC. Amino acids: CASQSLSQNIQYF.

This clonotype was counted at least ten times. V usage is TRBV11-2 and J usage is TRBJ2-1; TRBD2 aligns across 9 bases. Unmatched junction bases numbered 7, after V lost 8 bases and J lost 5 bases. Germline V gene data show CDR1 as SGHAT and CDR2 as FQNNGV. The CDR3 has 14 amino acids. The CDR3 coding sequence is TGTGCCAGCGCTGACGGACTAGCGCACAATGAGCAGTTCTTC. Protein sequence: CASADGLAHNEQFF. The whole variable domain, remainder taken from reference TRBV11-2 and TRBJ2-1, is EAGVAQSPRYKIIEKRQSVAFWCNPISGHATLYWYQQILGQGPKLLIQFQNNGVVDDSQLPKDRFSAERLKGVDSTLKIQPAKLEDSAVYLCASADGLAHNEQFFGPGTRLTVL.

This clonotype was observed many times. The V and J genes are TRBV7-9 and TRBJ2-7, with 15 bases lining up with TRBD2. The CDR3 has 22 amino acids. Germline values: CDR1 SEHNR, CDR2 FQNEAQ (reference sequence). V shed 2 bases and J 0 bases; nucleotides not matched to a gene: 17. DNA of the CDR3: TGTGCCAGCAGCTTAAGTATCGGACTCCCGGGACTAGCGGGAGGTCGCTCCTACGAGCAGTACTTC. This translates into CASSLSIGLPGLAGGRSYEQYF.

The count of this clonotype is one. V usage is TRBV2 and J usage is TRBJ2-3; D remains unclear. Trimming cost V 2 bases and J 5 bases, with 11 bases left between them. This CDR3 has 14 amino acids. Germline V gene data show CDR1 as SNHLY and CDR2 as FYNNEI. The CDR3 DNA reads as TGTGCCAGCAGTGAAATCCTAGAAGGAGATACGCAGTATTTT. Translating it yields CASSEILEGDTQYF. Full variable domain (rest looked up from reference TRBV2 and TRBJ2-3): EPEVTQTPSHQVTQMGQEVILRCVPISNHLYFYWYRQILGQKVEFLVSFYNNEISEKSEIFDDQFSVERPDGSNFTLKIRSTKLEDSAMYFCASSEILEGDTQYFGPGTRLTVL.

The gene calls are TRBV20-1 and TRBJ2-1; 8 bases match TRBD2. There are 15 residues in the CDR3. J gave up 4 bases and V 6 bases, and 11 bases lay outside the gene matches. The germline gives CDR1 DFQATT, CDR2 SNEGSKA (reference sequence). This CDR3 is CSAGQPGLGYNEQFF. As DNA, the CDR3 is TGCAGTGCCGGTCAACCGGGACTAGGGTACAATGAGCAGTTCTTC.

The CDR3 sequence: CASSLMGPTDTQYF. The CDR3, as DNA: TGTGCCAGCAGTTTAATGGGACCCACAGATACGCAGTATTTT. This chain links TRBV12-3 or TRBV12-4 with TRBJ2-3, with D perhaps matching TRBD1 or TRBD2 (5 bases each). V lost 2 bases and J lost 2, with 8 bases in between. CDR3 length equals 14 residues.

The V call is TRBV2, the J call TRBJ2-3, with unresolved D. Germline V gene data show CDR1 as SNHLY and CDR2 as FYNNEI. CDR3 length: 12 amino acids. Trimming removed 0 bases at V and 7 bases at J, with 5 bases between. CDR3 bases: TGTGCCAGCAGTGAAGCTTTAAATACGCAGTATTTT. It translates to CASSEALNTQYF.

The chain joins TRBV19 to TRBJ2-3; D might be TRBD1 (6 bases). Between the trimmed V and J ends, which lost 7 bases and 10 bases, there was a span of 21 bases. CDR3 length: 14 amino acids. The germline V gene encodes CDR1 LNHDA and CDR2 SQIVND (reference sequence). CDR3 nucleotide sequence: TGTGCCAGTAACCCAAACCTTCGAGGGACACCGCAGTATTTT. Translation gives CASNPNLRGTPQYF.

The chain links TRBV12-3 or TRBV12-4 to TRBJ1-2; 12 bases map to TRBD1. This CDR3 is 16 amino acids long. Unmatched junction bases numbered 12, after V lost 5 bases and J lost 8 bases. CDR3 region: CASSPLGTGGVEGYTF. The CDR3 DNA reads TGTGCCAGCAGTCCGTTAGGGACAGGGGGCGTCGAGGGCTACACCTTC.

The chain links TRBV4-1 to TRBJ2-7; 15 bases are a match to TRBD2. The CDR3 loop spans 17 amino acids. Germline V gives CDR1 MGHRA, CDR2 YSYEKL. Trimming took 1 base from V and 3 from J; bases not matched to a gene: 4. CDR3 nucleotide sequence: TGCGCCAGCAGCCAAGGGACTAGCGGGAGGGCCGTCTACGAGCAGTACTTC. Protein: CASSQGTSGRAVYEQYF.

The CDR3 is CASSQLLTGTGRSGELFF. In DNA form, the CDR3 reads TGCGCCAGCAGCCAACTACTTACCGGGACAGGGCGATCCGGGGAGCTGTTTTTT. The chain employs TRBV4-1 and TRBJ2-2, with 9 bases aligning to TRBD1. The ends lost 2 bases at V and 6 bases at J; junction bases unmatched: 13. Germline loops: CDR1 MGHRA, CDR2 YSYEKL. The CDR3 is 18 amino acids.

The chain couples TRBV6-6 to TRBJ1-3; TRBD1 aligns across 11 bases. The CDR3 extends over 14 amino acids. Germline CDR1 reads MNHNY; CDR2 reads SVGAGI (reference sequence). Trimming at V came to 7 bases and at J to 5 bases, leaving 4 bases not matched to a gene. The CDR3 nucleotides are TGTGCCAGCACCATGGACAGGGGGCGAAACACCATATATTTT. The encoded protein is CASTMDRGRNTIYF.

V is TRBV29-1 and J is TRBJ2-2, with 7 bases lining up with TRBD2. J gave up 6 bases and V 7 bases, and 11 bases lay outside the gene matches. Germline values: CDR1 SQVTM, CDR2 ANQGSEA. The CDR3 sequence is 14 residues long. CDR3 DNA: TGCAGCGCCCGGGGGGTGAGGGAGCCCGGGGAGCTGTTTTTT. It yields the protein CSARGVREPGELFF.

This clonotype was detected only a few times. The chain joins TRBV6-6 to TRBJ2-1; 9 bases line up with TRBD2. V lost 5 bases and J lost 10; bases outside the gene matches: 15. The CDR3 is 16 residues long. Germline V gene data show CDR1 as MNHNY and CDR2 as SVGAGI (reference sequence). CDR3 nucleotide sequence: TGTGCCAGCAGTCACGAGTTAAAGCGGGGGGCGGGGGAGCAGTTCTTC. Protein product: CASSHELKRGAGEQFF.

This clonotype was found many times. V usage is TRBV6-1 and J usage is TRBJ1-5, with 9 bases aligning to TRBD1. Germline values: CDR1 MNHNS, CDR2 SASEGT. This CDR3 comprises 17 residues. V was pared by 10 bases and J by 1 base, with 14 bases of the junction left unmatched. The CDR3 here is CATTRDRVVLSNQPQHF. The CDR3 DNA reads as TGTGCCACCACCCGGGACAGGGTAGTTTTAAGCAATCAGCCCCAGCATTTT.

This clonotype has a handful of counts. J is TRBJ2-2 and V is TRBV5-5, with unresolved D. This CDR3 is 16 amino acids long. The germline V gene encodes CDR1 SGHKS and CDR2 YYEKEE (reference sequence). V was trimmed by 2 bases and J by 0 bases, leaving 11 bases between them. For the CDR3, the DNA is TGTGCCAGCAGCTTTAGGGTGGGATCGAACACCGGGGAGCTGTTTTTT. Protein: CASSFRVGSNTGELFF. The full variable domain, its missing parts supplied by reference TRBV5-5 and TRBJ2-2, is DAGVTQSPTHLIKTRGQQVTLRCSPISGHKSVSWYQQVLGQGPQFIFQYYEKEERGRGNFPDRFSARQFPNYSSELNVNALLLGDSALYLCASSFRVGSNTGELFFGEGSRLTVL.

The DNA of the CDR3 is TGTGCCAGCAGCCAAGGGTTACGAGCGGGAGATGAGCAGTTCTTC. The encoded protein is CASSQGLRAGDEQFF. V and J are TRBV14 and TRBJ2-1; 8 bases map to TRBD2. The CDR3 spans 15 residues. The V gene end was trimmed by 1 base and the J gene end by 8 bases; junction bases not matched to a gene: 7. Per the germline V gene, CDR1 is SGHDN and CDR2 is FVKESK. The full variable domain, completed using reference TRBV14 and TRBJ2-1, is EAGVTQFPSHSVIEKGQTVTLRCDPISGHDNLYWYRRVMGKEIKFLLHFVKESKQDESGMPNNRFLAERTGGTYSTLKVQPAELEDSGVYFCASSQGLRAGDEQFFGPGTRLTVL.

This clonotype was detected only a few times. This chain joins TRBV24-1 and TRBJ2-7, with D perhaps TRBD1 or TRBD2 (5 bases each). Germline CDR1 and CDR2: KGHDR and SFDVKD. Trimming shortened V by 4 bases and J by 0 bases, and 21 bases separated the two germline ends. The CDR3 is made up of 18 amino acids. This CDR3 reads CATSDTPSGTVSSYEQYF. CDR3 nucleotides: TGTGCCACCAGTGACACACCCTCAGGGACGGTTTCCTCCTACGAGCAGTACTTC.

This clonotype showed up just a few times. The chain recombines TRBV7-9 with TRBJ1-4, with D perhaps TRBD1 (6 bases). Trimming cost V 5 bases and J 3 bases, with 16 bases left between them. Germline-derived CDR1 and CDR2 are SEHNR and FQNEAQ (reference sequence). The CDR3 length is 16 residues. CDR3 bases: TGTGCCAGCAGCCCACCTTTCCGACAGGCTAATGAAAAACTGTTTTTT. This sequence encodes CASSPPFRQANEKLFF.

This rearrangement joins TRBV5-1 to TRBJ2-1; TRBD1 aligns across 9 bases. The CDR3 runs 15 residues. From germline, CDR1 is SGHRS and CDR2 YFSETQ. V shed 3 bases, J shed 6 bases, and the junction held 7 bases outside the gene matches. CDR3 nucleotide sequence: TGCGCCAGCAGCTCGGGACAGGGCGACGTCAATGAGCAGTTCTTC. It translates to CASSSGQGDVNEQFF.

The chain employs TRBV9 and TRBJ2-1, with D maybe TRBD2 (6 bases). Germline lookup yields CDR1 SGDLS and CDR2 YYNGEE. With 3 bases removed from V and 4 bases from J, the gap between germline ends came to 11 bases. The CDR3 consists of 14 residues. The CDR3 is CASSGTTVYNEQFF. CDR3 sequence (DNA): TGTGCCAGCAGCGGGACTACCGTGTACAATGAGCAGTTCTTC. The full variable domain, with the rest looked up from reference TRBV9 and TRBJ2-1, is DSGVTQTPKHLITATGQRVTLRCSPRSGDLSVYWYQQSLDQGLQFLIQYYNGEERAKGNILERFSAQQFPDLHSELNLSSLELGDSALYFCASSGTTVYNEQFFGPGTRLTVL.

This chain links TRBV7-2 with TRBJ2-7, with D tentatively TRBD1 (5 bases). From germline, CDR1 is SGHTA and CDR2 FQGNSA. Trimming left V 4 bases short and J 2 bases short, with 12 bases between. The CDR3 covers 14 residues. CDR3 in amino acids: CASSWQPGPYEQYF. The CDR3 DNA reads TGTGCCAGCAGCTGGCAGCCAGGGCCCTACGAGCAGTACTTC.